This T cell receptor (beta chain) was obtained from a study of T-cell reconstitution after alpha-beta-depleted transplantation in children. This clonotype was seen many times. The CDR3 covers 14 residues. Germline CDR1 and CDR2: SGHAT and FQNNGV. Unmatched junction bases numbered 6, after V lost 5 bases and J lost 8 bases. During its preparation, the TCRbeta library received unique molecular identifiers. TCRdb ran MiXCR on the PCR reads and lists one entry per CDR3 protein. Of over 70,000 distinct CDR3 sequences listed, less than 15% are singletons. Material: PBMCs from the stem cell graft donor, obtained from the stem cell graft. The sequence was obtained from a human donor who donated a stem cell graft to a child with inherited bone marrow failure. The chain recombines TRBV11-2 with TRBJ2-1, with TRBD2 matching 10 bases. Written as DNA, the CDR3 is TGTGCCAGCAGCCCGGGACTAGCGTCAGATGAGCAGTTCTTC. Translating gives CASSPGLASDEQFF.